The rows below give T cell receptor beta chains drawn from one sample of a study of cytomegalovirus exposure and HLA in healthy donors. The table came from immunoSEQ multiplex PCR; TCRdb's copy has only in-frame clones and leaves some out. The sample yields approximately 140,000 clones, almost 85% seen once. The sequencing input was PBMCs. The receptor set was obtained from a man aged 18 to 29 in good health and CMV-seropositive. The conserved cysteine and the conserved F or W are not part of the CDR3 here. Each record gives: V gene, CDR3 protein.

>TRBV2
ASSGGSGLAGALRSYNEQF
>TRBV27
ASSLAGVGTEAF
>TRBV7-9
ASSLEGAGELF
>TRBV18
ASSPSGGTEAF
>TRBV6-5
ASSWGVIQRNSPLH
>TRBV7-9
ASSPLAGRFGEQY
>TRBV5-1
ASSLTSGQGNNEQF
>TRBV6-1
ASSGGQGAGNEQF
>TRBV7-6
ASSLMPWDSSTDTQY
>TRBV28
ASSLGGSSYEQY
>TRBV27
ASSWTENTEAF
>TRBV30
AWSGAGTGREQY
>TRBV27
ASSLAGVDGYT
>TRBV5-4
ASSLTGTSSEQY
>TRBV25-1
ASSEYGGQPQH
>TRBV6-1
ASTVGAVEAF
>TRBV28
ASYSGTDTYGYT